This T cell receptor beta chain stems from a study of cytomegalovirus exposure and HLA in healthy donors. Study context: HLA-typed donors were the source of about 85 million unique TCRs, which an early data release held. Among the approximately 430 donors who were genotyped, over 70% fell in the genetic ancestry cluster that is associated with self-reported Caucasian donors.

Those who donated were healthy bone marrow donors. The CDR3 covers 13 residues. Germline CDR1 reads SGHNT; CDR2 reads YYREEE (reference sequence). The trim removed 5 bases at V and 7 bases at J, leaving 8 bases unmatched. 13 Jbeta primers and 60 Vbeta primers were used for the PCR. Sequenced by immunoSEQ multiplex PCR; TCRdb stores in-frame clones only, minus some. The table shows roughly 98,000 clones, with about 80% occurring only once. The sequencing input was PBMCs. V gene TRBV5-4 combines with J gene TRBJ1-2; 7 bases agree with TRBD1. The receptor comes from a man between 40 and 49 years old in good health and CMV-seronegative. In DNA, the CDR3 is TGTGCCAGCAGTTGGACAGGCCCCTCTGGCTACACCTTC. It is translated as CASSWTGPSGYTF. Based on the CDR3 plus reference TRBV5-4 and TRBJ1-2, the full variable domain is ETGVTQSPTHLIKTRGQQVTLRCSSQSGHNTVSWYQQALGQGPQFIFQYYREEENGRGNFPPRFSGLQFPNYSSELNVNALELDDSALYLCASSWTGPSGYTFGSGTRLTVV.